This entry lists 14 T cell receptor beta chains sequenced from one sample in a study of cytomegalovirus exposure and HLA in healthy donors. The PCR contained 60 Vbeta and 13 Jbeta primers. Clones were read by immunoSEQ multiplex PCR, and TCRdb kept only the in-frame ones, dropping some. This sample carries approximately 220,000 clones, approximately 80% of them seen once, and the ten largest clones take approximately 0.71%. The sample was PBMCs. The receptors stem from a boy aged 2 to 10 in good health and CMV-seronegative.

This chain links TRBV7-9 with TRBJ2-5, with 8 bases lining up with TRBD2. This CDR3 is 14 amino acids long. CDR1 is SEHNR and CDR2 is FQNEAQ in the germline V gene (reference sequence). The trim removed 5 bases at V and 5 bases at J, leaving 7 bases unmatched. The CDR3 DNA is TGTGCCAGCAGCCCAGGACTAGCTGGGGAGACCCAGTACTTC. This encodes CASSPGLAGETQYF.

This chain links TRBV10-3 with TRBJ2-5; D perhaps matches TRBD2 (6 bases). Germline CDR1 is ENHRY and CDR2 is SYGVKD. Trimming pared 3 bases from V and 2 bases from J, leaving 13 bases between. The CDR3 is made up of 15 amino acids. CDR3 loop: CAISDGGEIQETQYF. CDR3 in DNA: TGTGCCATCAGTGACGGGGGAGAGATACAAGAGACCCAGTACTTC.

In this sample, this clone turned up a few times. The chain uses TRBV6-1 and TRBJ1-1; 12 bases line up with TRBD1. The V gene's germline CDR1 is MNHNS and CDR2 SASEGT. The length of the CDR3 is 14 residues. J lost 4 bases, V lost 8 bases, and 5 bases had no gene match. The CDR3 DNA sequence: TGTGCCAGCGGGGACAGGGGGCTTGTCACTGAAGCTTTCTTT. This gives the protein CASGDRGLVTEAFF.

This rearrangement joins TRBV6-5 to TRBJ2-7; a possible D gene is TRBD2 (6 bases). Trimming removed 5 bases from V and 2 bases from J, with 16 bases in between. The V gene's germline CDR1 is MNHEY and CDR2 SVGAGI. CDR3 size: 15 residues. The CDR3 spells CASSPSTRGTYEQYF. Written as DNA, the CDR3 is TGTGCCAGCAGTCCCTCAACACGGGGGACCTACGAGCAGTACTTC.

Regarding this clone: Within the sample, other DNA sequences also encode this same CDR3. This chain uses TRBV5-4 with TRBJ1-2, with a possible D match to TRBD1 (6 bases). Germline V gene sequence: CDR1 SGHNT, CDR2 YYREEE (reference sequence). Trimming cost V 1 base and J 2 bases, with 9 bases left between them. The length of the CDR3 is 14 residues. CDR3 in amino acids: CASSLTGTNYGYTF. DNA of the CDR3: TGTGCCAGCAGCTTGACAGGGACAAACTATGGCTACACCTTC.

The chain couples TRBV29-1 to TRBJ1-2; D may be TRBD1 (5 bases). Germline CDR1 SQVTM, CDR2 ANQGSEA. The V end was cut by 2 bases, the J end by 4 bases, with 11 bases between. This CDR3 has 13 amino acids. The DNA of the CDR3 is TGCAGCGTTGAACCCCGGCAGGGCTATGGCTACACCTTC. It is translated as CSVEPRQGYGYTF.

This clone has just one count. CDR3 sequence (DNA): TGTGCCAGCAGCCCACGGGGGGGGACTAGCGGGGGGATTTGGAATGAGCAGTTCTTC. Residues: CASSPRGGTSGGIWNEQFF. V is TRBV9 and J is TRBJ2-1; 15 positions match TRBD2. The CDR3 extends over 19 amino acids. Germline V gene lookup returns CDR1 SGDLS and CDR2 YYNGEE. With 4 bases clipped from V and 7 bases from J, the junction kept 15 bases outside the gene matches.

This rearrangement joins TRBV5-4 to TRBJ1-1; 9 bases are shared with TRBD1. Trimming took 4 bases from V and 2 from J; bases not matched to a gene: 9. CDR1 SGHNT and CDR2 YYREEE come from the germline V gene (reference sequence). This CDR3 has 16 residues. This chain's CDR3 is CASSPGQGDGNTEAFF. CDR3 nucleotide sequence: TGTGCCAGCAGCCCGGGACAGGGAGATGGAAACACTGAAGCTTTCTTT.

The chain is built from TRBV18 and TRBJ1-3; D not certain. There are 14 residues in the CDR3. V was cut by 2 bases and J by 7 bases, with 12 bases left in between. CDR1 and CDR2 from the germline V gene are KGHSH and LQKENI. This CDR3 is CASSPRAERNTIYF. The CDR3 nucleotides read TGTGCCAGCTCACCAAGGGCAGAGCGGAACACCATATATTTT.

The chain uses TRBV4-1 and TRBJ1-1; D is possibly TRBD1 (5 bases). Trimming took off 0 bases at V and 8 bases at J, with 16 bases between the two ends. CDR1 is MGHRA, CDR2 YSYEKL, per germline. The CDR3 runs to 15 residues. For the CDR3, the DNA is TGCGCCAGCAGCCAAGACGGGGCAATGGGGGGGGAAGCTTTCTTT. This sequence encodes CASSQDGAMGGEAFF.

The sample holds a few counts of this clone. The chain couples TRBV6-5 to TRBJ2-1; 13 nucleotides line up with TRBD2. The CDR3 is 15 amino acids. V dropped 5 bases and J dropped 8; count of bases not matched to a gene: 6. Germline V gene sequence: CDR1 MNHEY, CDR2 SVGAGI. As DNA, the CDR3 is TGTGCCAGCAGTCACACTAGCGGGGGGGCCGATGAGCAGTTCTTC. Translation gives CASSHTSGGADEQFF.

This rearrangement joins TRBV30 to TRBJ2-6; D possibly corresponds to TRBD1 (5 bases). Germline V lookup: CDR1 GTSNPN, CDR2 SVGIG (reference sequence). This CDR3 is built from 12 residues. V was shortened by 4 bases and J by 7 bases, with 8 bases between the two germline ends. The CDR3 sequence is CAWNQGANVLTF. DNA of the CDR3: TGTGCCTGGAACCAGGGAGCCAACGTCCTGACTTTC.

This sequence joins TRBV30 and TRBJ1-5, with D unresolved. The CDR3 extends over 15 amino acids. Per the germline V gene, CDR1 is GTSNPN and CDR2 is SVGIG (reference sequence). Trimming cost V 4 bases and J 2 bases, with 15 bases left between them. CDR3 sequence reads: CAWKEPPEGNQPQHF. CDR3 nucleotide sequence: TGTGCCTGGAAGGAGCCTCCCGAGGGCAATCAGCCCCAGCATTTT.

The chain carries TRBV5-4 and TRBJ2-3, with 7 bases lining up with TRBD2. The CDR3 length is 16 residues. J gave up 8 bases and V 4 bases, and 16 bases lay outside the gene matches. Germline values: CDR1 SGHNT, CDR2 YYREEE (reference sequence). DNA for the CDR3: TGTGCCAGCAGCCCTTGGGGGGGAACAAGCCGGGCTACGCAGTATTTT. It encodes CASSPWGGTSRATQYF.